The present T cell receptor beta chain was sequenced within a study of blood T cell repertoires in COVID-19. Turning to the study itself: Samples representing acute and convalescent COVID-19 were sourced from the United States, Italy and Spain. T cells, B-cell-depleted T cells, or PBMCs supplied cDNA or gDNA.

Source study methods: Estimation of nucleated cell counts was performed using reference gene primer amplification. TCRdb's table, derived via immunoSEQ multiplex PCR, lists solely in-frame clones and lacks some. Clone size and the V and J calls come from that table; the DNA yielded D and trimming. The sample carries over 200,000 clones, under 85% recorded once. Followed over time, Seattle patients had been enrolled while infection was active. CDR1 LGHNA and CDR2 YSLEER come from the germline V gene. This CDR3 region has 15 residues. V shed 0 bases and J 8 bases; nucleotides not matched to a gene: 3. The J gene is TRBJ2-7, the V gene TRBV4-3; 14 bases are shared with TRBD2. This sequence was found in a woman between 25 and 40 years old with COVID-19, enrolled during active disease. Sequencing used peripheral blood. The CDR3 DNA reads as TGCGCCAGCAGCCAAGATAGGACTAGCGGGAGGAAGCAGTACTTC. Amino acid sequence: CASSQDRTSGRKQYF.